The rows below give T cell receptor beta chains drawn from one sample of a study of blood T cell repertoires in COVID-19. Only in-frame clones appear in the TCRdb table, and some are missing; sequencing was by immunoSEQ multiplex PCR. The repertoire holds nearly 350,000 clones, with roughly 90% as singletons. Source material: PBMCs or T cells enriched from blood (not recorded which). The origin of the receptors is a woman aged 25 to 39 who had recovered from COVID-19. Both conserved end residues are part of each CDR3. A D gene is named only where the DNA matches it firmly. Clone size appears in some rows only: once, few, many, or a class for an expanded clone.

j_call v_call d_call clone_size cdr3_nt cdr3_aa
TRBJ2-1 TRBV6-2/TRBV6-3 . . TGTGCCAGCAGTTACTCGGGGACTCACTACAATGAGCAGTTCTTC CASSYSGTHYNEQFF
TRBJ2-2 TRBV7-8 . . TGTGCCAGCAGCTTGGAGAGGACGAACACCGGGGAGCTGTTTTTT CASSLERTNTGELFF
TRBJ1-3 TRBV7-8 . . TGTGCCAGCAGCTTAGAGGATGCCCAGGTCGGTGGAAACACCATATATTTT CASSLEDAQVGGNTIYF
TRBJ2-3 TRBV28 . . TGTGCCAGCAGTCCCCGTACAGATACGCAGTATTTT CASSPRTDTQYF
TRBJ2-1 TRBV7-9 . once TGTGCCAGCAGCTCACAGTCGCCATCCTACAATGAGCAGTTCTTC CASSSQSPSYNEQFF
TRBJ1-6 TRBV12-3/TRBV12-4 . once TGTGCCAGCAGTCCTCAGGGAAGCCTCCTCCACTTT CASSPQGSLLHF
TRBJ2-2 TRBV5-6 . . TGTGCCAGCACCCCCTACAGGGCCTTGGGCGGGGAGCTGTTTTTT CASTPYRALGGELFF
TRBJ1-2 TRBV19 . . TGTGCCAGTAGTACCCGGGGGAACTATGGCTACACCTTC CASSTRGNYGYTF
TRBJ2-3 TRBV5-1 . . TGCGCCAGCACCACCCCGGGAAGCGGTACTAGCACAGATACGCAGTATTTT CASTTPGSGTSTDTQYF
TRBJ1-2 TRBV3-1/TRBV3-2 TRBD1 . TGTGCCAGCAGACGCCAGGGGGCTGCTGGCTACACCTTC CASRRQGAAGYTF
TRBJ2-7 TRBV6-6 . few TGTGCCAGCAGTTACTCAGGGGAGGTCGAGCAGTACTTC CASSYSGEVEQYF
TRBJ2-3 TRBV24-1 TRBD1 once TGTGCCACCAGTGGCCCTAGACCTGGACAGGTTAGCACAGATACGCAGTATTTT CATSGPRPGQVSTDTQYF
TRBJ2-4 TRBV13 TRBD1 . TGTGCCAGCAGTTCCGGGACAGGGAGAGGAAACATTCAGTACTTC CASSSGTGRGNIQYF
TRBJ2-7 TRBV2 . few TGTGCCAGCAGGGACAGTTCTTACGAGCAGTACTTC CASRDSSYEQYF
TRBJ1-4 TRBV19 TRBD1 . TGTGCCAGTCTCCTCGGACAGGGGGATGAAAAACTGTTTTTT CASLLGQGDEKLFF
TRBJ2-5 TRBV5-4 TRBD2 . TGTGCCACCCAGAAAGGACTAGCGGAGACCCAGTACTTC CATQKGLAETQYF
TRBJ2-5 TRBV29-1 TRBD2 . TGCAGCGTTGAAGATCTAAGCGGGGTATCACAAGAGACCCAGTACTTC CSVEDLSGVSQETQYF
TRBJ2-7 TRBV5-1 TRBD1 . TGCGCCAGCAGCTTGGCGGGACAGCTCGACGAGCAGTACTTC CASSLAGQLDEQYF
TRBJ2-3 TRBV7-9 TRBD1 . TGTGCCAGCAGCTCCCCTCCCGGGACAGAGAGCACAGATACGCAGTATTTT CASSSPPGTESTDTQYF
TRBJ1-5 TRBV20-1 . . TGCAGTGCTAGTTTCGGGGAGCCCAATCAGCCCCAGCATTTT CSASFGEPNQPQHF
TRBJ2-7 TRBV18 TRBD2 . TGTGCCAGCTCAGGACTAGCGGGGGGCGGACTCTCCTACGAGCAGTACTTC CASSGLAGGGLSYEQYF
TRBJ2-7 TRBV5-6 TRBD1 . TGTGCCAGCAGCTTCGGGACAGGGGGCTACGAGCAGTACTTC CASSFGTGGYEQYF
TRBJ1-6 TRBV9 . . TGTGCCAGCAGCGCGGCCGGGACAAACAATTCACCCCTCCACTTT CASSAAGTNNSPLHF
TRBJ1-4 TRBV25-1 . . TGTGCCAGCAGCCTATCGCAGGCTAATGAAAAACTGTTTTTT CASSLSQANEKLFF
TRBJ2-6 TRBV9 TRBD1 . TGTGCCAGCAGCGTGACAGGGTCCGGGGCCAACGTCCTGACTTTC CASSVTGSGANVLTF
TRBJ1-4 TRBV2 TRBD1 . TGTGCCAGCAGGAGGGGACAGGGGAGCGAAAAACTGTTTTTT CASRRGQGSEKLFF
TRBJ1-3 TRBV28 . . TGTGCCACGTCACAGGGCCTCTCTGGAAACACCATATATTTT CATSQGLSGNTIYF
TRBJ1-5 TRBV5-1 . once TGCGCCAGCAGCTTGGGACAGATGGGCTATCAGCCCCAGCATTTT CASSLGQMGYQPQHF
TRBJ2-3 TRBV28 . . TGTGCCAGCAGTTTATTACTAGTTATCACAGATACGCAGTATTTT CASSLLLVITDTQYF
TRBJ1-1 TRBV28 . . TGTGCCAGCAGTTTTGAGGGTGAAGCTTTCTTT CASSFEGEAFF
TRBJ1-5 TRBV7-8 . once TGTGCCAGCAGCTTAGAGGGAGGCAATCAGCCCCAGCATTTT CASSLEGGNQPQHF
TRBJ1-2 TRBV4-3 . . TGCGCCAGCAGCCAAGATGGCGGGGGGTATGGCTACACCTTC CASSQDGGGYGYTF
TRBJ2-1 TRBV11-2 . . TGTGCCAGCAGCTTAGATCGAGGGCGGAGTAATGAGCAGTTCTTC CASSLDRGRSNEQFF
TRBJ1-2 TRBV6-1 . . TGTGCCAGCAGTACCCCGAAGAGGGCCGACTATGGCTACACCTTC CASSTPKRADYGYTF
TRBJ2-2 TRBV27 . . TGTGCCAGCAGTTTACGGTCAGGGAACACCGGGGAGCTGTTTTTT CASSLRSGNTGELFF
TRBJ2-2 TRBV7-2 TRBD2 . TGTGCCAGCAGCTTTCCTAGCGGGGGGACGAACACCGGGGAGCTGTTTTTT CASSFPSGGTNTGELFF
TRBJ2-3 TRBV7-2 TRBD2 . TGTGCCAGCAGCTTAGCATTAGCGGGGCCTAGCACAGATACGCAGTATTTT CASSLALAGPSTDTQYF
TRBJ2-1 TRBV6-6 TRBD1 . TGTGCCAGCAGTATCCCCACAGGGGTCTACATGAACGAGCAGTTCTTC CASSIPTGVYMNEQFF
TRBJ1-1 TRBV19 TRBD1 . TGTGCCAGCCTTCAGGGACAGGGAAGGACTGAAGCTTTCTTT CASLQGQGRTEAFF
TRBJ1-1 TRBV7-9 TRBD1 . TGTGCCAGCAGCGCACAGGGGACGGCTGAAGCTTTCTTT CASSAQGTAEAFF
TRBJ1-2 TRBV2 . . TGTGCCAGCAGTGAGGTACTTCCGACGGGTGGCTACACCTTC CASSEVLPTGGYTF
TRBJ2-3 TRBV18 . . TGTGCCAGCTCACTCACCGGGGGTCCCCTCACAGATACGCAGTATTTT CASSLTGGPLTDTQYF
TRBJ1-4 TRBV5-6 TRBD1 . TGTGCCAGCAGCTTGACAGGGGGCATAAGTAATGAAAAACTGTTTTTT CASSLTGGISNEKLFF
TRBJ1-4 TRBV10-3 . . TGTGCCATCAGGGAGGGAGGGACTAATGAAAAACTGTTTTTT CAIREGGTNEKLFF
TRBJ2-5 TRBV3-1/TRBV3-2 TRBD2 . TGTGCCAGCAGCCAGGCCGGGACTAGTGATGCCGAGACCCAGTACTTC CASSQAGTSDAETQYF
TRBJ1-6 TRBV30 TRBD1 . TGTGCCTGGAGTGTAAGGGGACAGGGTCCTTCACCCCTCCACTTT CAWSVRGQGPSPLHF
TRBJ2-5 TRBV27 . . TGTGCCAGCAGCCCAGAGTACTTC CASSPEYF
TRBJ1-1 TRBV7-2 . . TGTGCCAGCAGCCCCGCACCTACCGCCTTGAACACTGAAGCTTTCTTT CASSPAPTALNTEAFF
TRBJ2-1 TRBV12-3/TRBV12-4 . . TGTGCCAGCAGTTTAAACACAGGTGGGGAGCAGTTCTTC CASSLNTGGEQFF
TRBJ2-3 TRBV24-1 . once TGTGCCACCAGTGACTCCCCGTCCTTTCGCACAGATACGCAGTATTTT CATSDSPSFRTDTQYF
TRBJ2-7 TRBV7-8 TRBD2 . TGTGCCAGCAGCTTAAGGGAGGGACGGATTAGCTCCTACGAGCAGTACTTC CASSLREGRISSYEQYF
TRBJ1-5 TRBV5-1 . . TGCGCCAGCAGCTGGGGAGATTGGGGTCAGCCCCAGCATTTT CASSWGDWGQPQHF
TRBJ2-5 TRBV14 . . TGTGCCAGCAGCCAAGAGATTAGGAGGGGGCTAGAGACCCAGTACTTC CASSQEIRRGLETQYF
TRBJ2-1 TRBV19 TRBD1 . TGTGCCAGTAGTTCAAGACAGGGGGCTAAGGATGAGCAGTTCTTC CASSSRQGAKDEQFF